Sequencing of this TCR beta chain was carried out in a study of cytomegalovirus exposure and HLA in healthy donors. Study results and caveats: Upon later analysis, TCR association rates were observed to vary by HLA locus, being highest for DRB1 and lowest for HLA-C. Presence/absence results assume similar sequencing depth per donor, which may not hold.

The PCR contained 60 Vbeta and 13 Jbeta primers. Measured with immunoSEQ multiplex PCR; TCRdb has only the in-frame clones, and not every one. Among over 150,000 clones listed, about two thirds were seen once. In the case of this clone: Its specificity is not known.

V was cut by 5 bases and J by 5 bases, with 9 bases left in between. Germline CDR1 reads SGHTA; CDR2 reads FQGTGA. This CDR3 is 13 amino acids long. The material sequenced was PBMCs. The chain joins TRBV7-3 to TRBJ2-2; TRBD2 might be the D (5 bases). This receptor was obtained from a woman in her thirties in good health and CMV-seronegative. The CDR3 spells CASSPTSTGELFF. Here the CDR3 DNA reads TGTGCCAGCAGCCCCACTAGTACCGGGGAGCTGTTTTTT.